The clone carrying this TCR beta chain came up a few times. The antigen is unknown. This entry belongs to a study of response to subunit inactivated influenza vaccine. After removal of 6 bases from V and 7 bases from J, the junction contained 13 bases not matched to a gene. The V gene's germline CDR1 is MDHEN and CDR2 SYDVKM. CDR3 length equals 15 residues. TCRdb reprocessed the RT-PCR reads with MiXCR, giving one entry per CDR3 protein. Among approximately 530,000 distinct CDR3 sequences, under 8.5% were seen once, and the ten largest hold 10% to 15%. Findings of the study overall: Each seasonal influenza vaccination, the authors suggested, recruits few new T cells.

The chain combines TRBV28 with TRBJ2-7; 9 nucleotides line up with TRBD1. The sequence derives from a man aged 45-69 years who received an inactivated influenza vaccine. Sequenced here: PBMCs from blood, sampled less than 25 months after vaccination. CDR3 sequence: CASRARGTGSGEQYF. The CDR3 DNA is TGTGCCAGCAGGGCCCGGGGGACAGGGTCGGGAGAGCAGTACTTC.